The 8 T cell receptor beta chains below come from one sample, sequenced in a study of shared clonotypes between healthy human individuals. Profiling relied on immunoSEQ multiplex PCR, and the TCRdb table lists in-frame clones only, not all of them. The data show hundreds of thousands of clones, approximately 75% seen once. The sample consisted of memory CD4+ T cells sorted from blood. Specified subset: CD45RA-negative fraction. Source of these receptors: a woman aged 30 to 39 in good health.

The rearrangement joins TRBV7-9 to TRBJ2-7; 7 bases agree with TRBD1. The CDR3 has 17 amino acids. Looked up from germline, CDR1 is SEHNR and CDR2 is FQNEAQ (reference sequence). V lost 1 base and J lost 0; bases outside the gene matches: 9. The CDR3 bases are TGTGCCAGCAGCTTAGAAGGAGGACAGGCCCCCTCCTACGAGCAGTACTTC. Protein: CASSLEGGQAPSYEQYF.

V and J are TRBV20-1 and TRBJ1-2; D is uncertain. The CDR3 has 11 amino acids. Germline CDR1 reads DFQATT; CDR2 reads SNEGSKA (reference sequence). Trimming removed 6 bases from V and 2 bases from J, with 7 bases in between. The CDR3 region has the DNA TGCAGTGCCGCCGACAACTATGGCTACACCTTC. It translates to CSAADNYGYTF.

The chain combines TRBV18 with TRBJ2-2; the match to TRBD1 covers 7 bases. V gave up 5 bases and J gave up 1 base; unmatched junction bases: 7. Germline V gives CDR1 KGHSH, CDR2 LQKENI. This CDR3 contains 16 residues. The CDR3 coding sequence is TGTGCCAGCTCAGCGCAGGGGGTCCGGAACACCGGGGAGCTGTTTTTT. Translation: CASSAQGVRNTGELFF.

V is TRBV18 and J is TRBJ2-1; D is possibly TRBD1 (6 bases). This CDR3 is 14 amino acids long. V lost 6 bases and J lost 5, with 14 bases in between. The V gene's germline CDR1 is KGHSH and CDR2 LQKENI. CDR3 protein: CASSGTQGNNEQFF. CDR3 nucleotides: TGTGCCAGCTCCGGAACACAGGGAAACAATGAGCAGTTCTTC.

CDR3 protein: CASSFGQLITDTQYF. CDR3 nucleotides: TGTGCCAGCAGCTTCGGACAGCTCATCACAGATACGCAGTATTTT. The rearrangement joins TRBV7-9 to TRBJ2-3; D possibly corresponds to TRBD1 (6 bases). Germline V gene sequence: CDR1 SEHNR, CDR2 FQNEAQ (reference sequence). The CDR3 has 15 amino acids. The ends were cut back, 3 bases at V and 2 bases at J, with 12 bases in the middle.

The rearrangement links TRBV6-1 to TRBJ2-3; 9 positions agree with TRBD2. The CDR3 consists of 19 residues. Looked up from germline, CDR1 is MNHNS and CDR2 is SASEGT. Trimming cost V 2 bases and J 2 bases; bases outside gene matches: 14. CDR3 sequence (DNA): TGTGCCAGCAGTGAAAGGCCGGCTAGCGGGAAGATTAACACAGATACGCAGTATTTT. This sequence encodes CASSERPASGKINTDTQYF.

The CDR3 nucleotides are TGTGCCAGCAACTTACCCGGGACAGGAATGAGCACAGATACGCAGTATTTT. It translates to CASNLPGTGMSTDTQYF. The V and J genes are TRBV19 and TRBJ2-3, with TRBD1 matching 8 bases. Germline V gives CDR1 LNHDA, CDR2 SQIVND (reference sequence). The CDR3 runs 17 residues. V was pared by 9 bases and J by 0 bases, with 14 bases of the junction left unmatched.

The table lists this clone with a few counts. The gene calls are TRBV29-1 and TRBJ1-1; D gene uncertain. This CDR3 spans 14 amino acids. The V end was cut by 4 bases, the J end by 2 bases, with 14 bases between. Looked up from germline, CDR1 is SQVTM and CDR2 is ANQGSEA. The CDR3 DNA follows: TGCAGCGTTGCCGTACAGAGCCAAAACACTGAAGCTTTCTTT. Translation gives CSVAVQSQNTEAFF.